What follows are 24 T cell receptor beta chains derived from one specimen sequenced in a study of blood T cell repertoires in COVID-19. Profiled with immunoSEQ multiplex PCR; TCRdb holds only in-frame clones, not every one. The table shows around 260,000 clones, with approximately 86% occurring only once. Sequenced input: peripheral blood. These receptors were obtained from a human donor in a cohort sampled during active COVID-19.

The chain is built from TRBV15 and TRBJ2-5; tentative D call: TRBD1 (5 bases). The V end was cut by 0 bases, the J end by 2 bases, with 7 bases between. The CDR3 has 14 residues. Germline CDR1 LNHNV, CDR2 YYDKDF (reference sequence). The CDR3 DNA is TGTGCCACCAGCAGAGAACAGGTTCAAGAGACCCAGTACTTC. It is translated as CATSREQVQETQYF.

CDR3 bases: TGTGCCATCAGCTCTAGCGGGAGGGCCAGCTCCTACAATGAGCAGTTCTTC. Translation gives CAISSSGRASSYNEQFF. The genes are TRBV10-3 and TRBJ2-1; 12 nucleotides agree with TRBD2. The germline CDR1 and CDR2 sequences are ENHRY and SYGVKD. With V trimmed by 6 bases and J by 0 bases, 6 bases remained unmatched. This CDR3 comprises 17 residues.

The rearrangement links TRBV4-2 to TRBJ2-7, with 8 bases lining up with TRBD2. With 0 bases clipped from V and 5 bases from J, the junction kept 15 bases outside the gene matches. In germline, CDR1 is LGHNA, CDR2 YNFKEQ. The CDR3 is 18 residues long. Here the CDR3 DNA reads TGTGCCAGCAGCCAAGATCCCGCGGGAGGCCTCAGTCCCCACGAGCAGTACTTC. Translated: CASSQDPAGGLSPHEQYF.

The sample holds one count of this clone. Here the CDR3 reads CASSHNGGGAYEQYF. In DNA form, the CDR3 reads TGTGCCAGCAGCCATAATGGCGGGGGGGCCTACGAGCAGTACTTC. V usage is TRBV7-3 and J usage is TRBJ2-7, with 9 bases identical to TRBD2. J was trimmed by 2 bases and V by 5 bases; bases with no gene match: 7. CDR3 length: 15 residues. The germline CDR1 and CDR2 sequences are SGHTA and FQGTGA.

CDR3: CASSPVVGGGEQYF. The CDR3 nucleotides read TGTGCCAGCAGCCCTGTGGTGGGAGGTGGCGAGCAGTACTTC. The chain employs TRBV7-2 and TRBJ2-7; tentative D call: TRBD2 (6 bases). Trimming cost V 5 bases and J 6 bases, with 17 bases left between them. Germline loops: CDR1 SGHTA, CDR2 FQGNSA. This CDR3 spans 14 amino acids.

V gene TRBV27 combines with J gene TRBJ1-1, with D tentatively TRBD1 (6 bases). Trimming left V 4 bases short and J 1 base short, with 10 bases between. The CDR3 has 14 residues. Looked up from germline, CDR1 is MNHEY and CDR2 is SMNVEV (reference sequence). The CDR3 here is CASSYRDQNTEAFF. The CDR3 region has the DNA TGTGCCAGCAGTTACAGGGACCAGAACACTGAAGCTTTCTTT.

The chain uses TRBV18 and TRBJ2-7; D gene uncertain. The CDR3 totals 14 residues. Trimming left V 2 bases short and J 3 bases short, with 11 bases between. Germline V gene lookup returns CDR1 KGHSH and CDR2 LQKENI. CDR3 bases: TGTGCCAGCTCACCAACGCGAGAGAGCTACGAGCAGTACTTC. It translates to CASSPTRESYEQYF.

The chain couples TRBV18 to TRBJ1-6; D is possibly TRBD1 (5 bases). Trimming cost V 2 bases and J 6 bases, with 11 bases left between them. Germline V gene sequence: CDR1 KGHSH, CDR2 LQKENI. This CDR3 spans 15 amino acids. The CDR3: CASSPTTEINSPLHF. CDR3 in DNA: TGTGCCAGCTCACCAACGACAGAAATTAATTCACCCCTCCACTTT.

This chain uses TRBV6-4 with TRBJ2-2, with 13 bases that match TRBD2. The CDR3 runs to 15 residues. The germline CDR1 and CDR2 sequences are MRHNA and SNTAGT. Trimming removed 4 bases from V and 5 bases from J; junction bases left unmatched: 1. The CDR3 here is CASSGTSGSTGELFF. The CDR3 DNA follows: TGTGCCAGCAGTGGGACTAGCGGGAGTACCGGGGAGCTGTTTTTT.

This clone was observed a single time. The V gene is TRBV11-3, the J gene TRBJ2-3; 9 bases match TRBD2. V lost 1 base and J lost 6; bases outside the gene matches: 8. Germline values: CDR1 SGHNT, CDR2 YENEEA. The CDR3 runs 16 residues. The CDR3 reads CASSLVAGGTMDTQYF. CDR3 DNA sequence: TGTGCCAGCAGCTTAGTGGCGGGGGGGACCATGGATACGCAGTATTTT. The full variable domain, in which reference TRBV11-3 and TRBJ2-3 provide the parts outside the CDR3, is EAGVVQSPRYKIIEKKQPVAFWCNPISGHNTLYWYLQNLGQGPELLIRYENEEAVDDSQLPKDRFSAERLKGVDSTLKIQPAELGDSAVYLCASSLVAGGTMDTQYFGPGTRLTVL.

The chain employs TRBV6-1 and TRBJ1-5, with D possibly matching TRBD1 (6 bases). The CDR3 spans 15 residues. Germline V lookup: CDR1 MNHNS, CDR2 SASEGT. The ends were cut back, 2 bases at V and 10 bases at J, with 18 bases in the middle. The CDR3 is CASSELREGEHPQHF. CDR3 bases: TGTGCCAGCAGTGAACTTAGGGAGGGGGAACATCCCCAGCATTTT.

In this sample, this clone turned up once. The chain recombines TRBV10-3 with TRBJ2-7; possibly TRBD2 for D (6 bases). V was clipped by 3 bases and J by 2 bases, with 8 bases between them. The germline CDR1 and CDR2 sequences are ENHRY and SYGVKD. CDR3 length: 13 amino acids. CDR3 protein: CAISDGGTYEQYF. CDR3 DNA: TGTGCCATCAGTGACGGAGGGACCTACGAGCAGTACTTC.

The CDR3: CASSFGVGRDGNTIYF. DNA for the CDR3: TGTGCCAGCAGTTTCGGAGTCGGCAGGGATGGAAACACCATATATTTT. The V call is TRBV6-5, the J call TRBJ1-3; tentatively, D is TRBD1 (5 bases). The CDR3 consists of 16 residues. The V and J ends lost 4 bases and 3 bases respectively, with 16 bases between them. Germline V CDR1 and CDR2: MNHEY, SVGAGI.

The CDR3 region has the DNA TGTGCCAGCAGCTTGGGTCTGGGCATAGATGGCTACACCTTC. Its translation: CASSLGLGIDGYTF. The V and J genes are TRBV5-5 and TRBJ1-2; D unresolved. The germline CDR1 and CDR2 sequences are SGHKS and YYEKEE (reference sequence). The CDR3 totals 14 residues. Trimming removed 0 bases at V and 6 bases at J, with 12 bases between.

The chain links TRBV5-1 to TRBJ2-7; TRBD2 agrees at 13 bases. Germline V gene data show CDR1 as SGHRS and CDR2 as YFSETQ. Germline trimming cut 4 bases from V and 6 bases from J; bases unmatched to any gene: 16. This CDR3 is 18 amino acids long. The CDR3 loop is CASSPTSGRSQFPGEQYF. CDR3 sequence (DNA): TGCGCCAGCAGCCCGACTAGCGGGAGGTCACAATTCCCGGGCGAGCAGTACTTC.

This sequence joins TRBV6-1 and TRBJ1-1; maybe TRBD1 (5 bases). V lost 0 bases and J 0 bases, leaving 5 bases between the germline ends. This CDR3 spans 14 amino acids. Germline V CDR1 and CDR2: MNHNS, SASEGT. The CDR3 DNA follows: TGTGCCAGCAGTGAAGCGGGGCTGAACACTGAAGCTTTCTTT. It specifies CASSEAGLNTEAFF.

This chain connects TRBV15 to TRBJ1-1; D is perhaps TRBD1 (5 bases). The CDR3 totals 15 residues. Germline V gene sequence: CDR1 LNHNV, CDR2 YYDKDF (reference sequence). The germline V and J ends were trimmed by 3 bases and 3 bases, with 14 bases remaining between them. CDR3 loop: CATSSGGGVYTEAFF. The CDR3 DNA sequence: TGTGCCACCAGCAGCGGGGGAGGGGTTTACACTGAAGCTTTCTTT.

The chain couples TRBV7-2 to TRBJ2-7, with 7 bases that match TRBD2. V lost 2 bases and J lost 6; bases outside the gene matches: 13. The CDR3 sequence is 16 residues long. The germline V gene has CDR1 SGHTA and CDR2 FQGNSA. In DNA, the CDR3 is TGTGCCAGCAGCTTAAGCTCCCGAGTGGGGGGGTCCGAGCAGTACTTC. Encoded protein: CASSLSSRVGGSEQYF.

This clone was counted once. The chain carries TRBV28 and TRBJ1-5; no clear D. The CDR3 length is 15 residues. Germline CDR1 is MDHEN and CDR2 is SYDVKM. Trimming took 7 bases from V and 4 from J, leaving 17 bases between them. The CDR3 sequence: CASTPPTESNQPQHF. The DNA for the CDR3 is TGTGCCAGCACCCCCCCGACGGAGAGTAATCAGCCCCAGCATTTT.

V gene TRBV7-9 combines with J gene TRBJ2-2; 12 bases fit TRBD1. The CDR3 runs to 16 residues. V trimming: 5 bases; J trimming: 3 bases; junction bases outside the gene matches: 4. Germline CDR1 reads SEHNR; CDR2 reads FQNEAQ (reference sequence). CDR3 protein: CASSAGQGADTGELFF. The CDR3 DNA is TGTGCCAGCAGCGCGGGACAGGGGGCTGACACCGGGGAGCTGTTTTTT.

The rearrangement links TRBV18 to TRBJ1-2; D may be TRBD1 (5 bases). Per germline, CDR1 KGHSH and CDR2 LQKENI. With 2 bases removed from V and 7 bases from J, the gap between germline ends came to 17 bases. There are 15 residues in the CDR3. The CDR3 DNA reads TGTGCCAGCTCACCAAATAGGGCCCAGGGTGGTGGCTACACCTTC. This encodes CASSPNRAQGGGYTF.

The chain uses TRBV7-2 and TRBJ2-7, with TRBD2 as a possible D gene (7 bases). The V end was cut by 1 base, the J end by 0 bases, with 13 bases between. Germline loops: CDR1 SGHTA, CDR2 FQGNSA. This CDR3 is 16 amino acids long. The CDR3 sequence: CASSLEGGRTSYEQYF. The CDR3 DNA follows: TGTGCCAGCAGCTTAGAGGGGGGGAGAACCTCCTACGAGCAGTACTTC.

The chain couples TRBV5-5 to TRBJ1-2; a possible D gene is TRBD1 (5 bases). The CDR3 covers 16 residues. Trimming removed 2 bases at V and 2 bases at J, with 16 bases between. Germline-derived CDR1 and CDR2 are SGHKS and YYEKEE (reference sequence). This CDR3 reads CASSFLGAGSNYGYTF. In DNA, the CDR3 is TGTGCCAGCAGCTTCCTAGGCGCAGGGTCAAACTATGGCTACACCTTC.

The V and J genes are TRBV3-1 (or the pseudogene TRBV3-2) and TRBJ2-7; 10 nucleotides line up with TRBD1. Germline V CDR1 and CDR2: LGHDT, YNNKEL (reference sequence). V lost 0 bases, J lost 4 bases, and 3 bases stayed unmatched. The CDR3 consists of 15 residues. CDR3 amino acids: CASSQEGQGMYEQYF. Here the CDR3 DNA reads TGTGCCAGCAGCCAAGAGGGACAGGGGATGTACGAGCAGTACTTC.